This T cell receptor beta chain was recorded in a study of cytomegalovirus exposure and HLA in healthy donors. Amplification used 60 Vbeta primers and 13 Jbeta primers. Profiling relied on immunoSEQ multiplex PCR, and the TCRdb table lists in-frame clones only, not all of them. The sample shows 110,000 or so clones, under 80% of them seen only once. Study-level findings and limits: Later findings reportedly placed an Asian-associated ancestry cluster below the approximately 670-donor mean for N-insertions. It was only CMV serostatus that was available as immune exposure information.

Note on this clone: Its target is not known.

V gave up 3 bases and J gave up 0 bases; unmatched junction bases: 9. Germline values: CDR1 SGHRS, CDR2 YFSETQ. This CDR3 region has 17 residues. The sample consisted of PBMCs. The J gene is TRBJ2-7, the V gene TRBV5-1; 10 bases align to TRBD2. The receptor was isolated from a woman in her forties in good health and CMV-seropositive. CDR3 DNA sequence: TGCGCCAGCAGCTCCCGAGCGGTAGCGGGGGGCTCCTACGAGCAGTACTTC. This codes for CASSSRAVAGGSYEQYF.